The entry below describes one T cell receptor beta chain. The antigen remains unidentified. These data originate in a study of shared clonotypes between healthy human individuals. TCRdb keeps only in-frame clones here, not all; method: immunoSEQ multiplex PCR. The sample yields 1,500,000 or so clones, roughly 95% seen once. Investigators divided CD4+ cells into CD45RA+ naive and CD45RA-negative memory subsets. Germline V gene lookup returns CDR1 KGHSH and CDR2 LQKENI. CDR3 length equals 16 residues. V lost 1 base to trimming and J lost 4 bases, with 15 bases between them. Broader study findings: An anticipated effect of sequencing depth on clonotype sharing among donors was recognized. Around 5.4% of naive CD4 clonotypes were common to several donors.

The clonotype originates from a young man in good health. Sample: naive CD4+ T cells sorted from blood. Subset reported: CD45RA+ positively selected. The genes are TRBV18 and TRBJ2-3, with D maybe TRBD2 (6 bases). CDR3 residues: CASSPLSGSTADTQYF. CDR3 nucleotide sequence: TGTGCCAGCTCACCACTATCCGGGAGTACGGCAGATACGCAGTATTTT.